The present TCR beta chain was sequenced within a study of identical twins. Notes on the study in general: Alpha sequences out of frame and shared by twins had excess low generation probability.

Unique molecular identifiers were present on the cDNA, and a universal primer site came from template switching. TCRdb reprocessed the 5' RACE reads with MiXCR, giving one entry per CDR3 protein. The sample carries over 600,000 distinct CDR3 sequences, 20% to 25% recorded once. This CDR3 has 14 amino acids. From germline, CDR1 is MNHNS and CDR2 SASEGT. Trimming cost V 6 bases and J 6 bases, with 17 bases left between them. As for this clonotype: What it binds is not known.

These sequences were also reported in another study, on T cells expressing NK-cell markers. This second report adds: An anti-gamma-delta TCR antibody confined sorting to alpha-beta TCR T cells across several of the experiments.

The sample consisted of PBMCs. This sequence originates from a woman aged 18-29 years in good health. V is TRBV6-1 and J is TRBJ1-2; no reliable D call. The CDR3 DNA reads TGTGCCAGCAGCCGAACCCACCCGGGAGATGGCTACACCTTC. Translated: CASSRTHPGDGYTF.